One and the same sample provided the 13 T cell receptor beta chains below, sequenced in a study of vaccination effects on CD4 cells after COVID-19. Sequencing was preceded by expansion of antigen-specific CD4+ T cells with viral peptide pools in the ViraFEST assay. Scientists isolated CD4+ T cells after a roughly 10-day culture period ended. BNT162b2 vaccine or mRNA-1273 vaccine was given to participants in two doses. Their antigen targets remain unknown. Method: immunoSEQ multiplex PCR; TCRdb's copy keeps in-frame clones and lacks some. In the table there are fewer than 25,000 clones, 77% of which are singletons. Here the sequenced sample was CD4+ T cells from PBMCs cultured with HCoV-NL63 spike peptides, taken after COVID-19 vaccination. The origin of the receptors is a human donor who received a COVID-19 vaccine.

The chain recombines TRBV6-1 with TRBJ2-7; unclear D gene. The V end was cut by 9 bases, the J end by 4 bases, with 19 bases between. The CDR3 loop spans 14 amino acids. Per the germline V gene, CDR1 is MNHNS and CDR2 is SASEGT. The CDR3 sequence: CASRSSGQRYEQYF. CDR3 DNA sequence: TGTGCCAGTAGAAGCTCAGGCCAAAGGTACGAGCAGTACTTC.

This sequence joins TRBV2 and TRBJ2-2; a weak D match, TRBD1 (6 bases). V lost 6 bases to trimming and J lost 5 bases, with 7 bases between them. Germline V gene data show CDR1 as SNHLY and CDR2 as FYNNEI. The CDR3 consists of 12 residues. The CDR3, as DNA: TGTGCCAGCAGCAGGGGAACCGGGGAGCTGTTTTTT. Protein: CASSRGTGELFF.

The chain is built from TRBV19 and TRBJ2-7; 8 nucleotides line up with TRBD1. V shed 5 bases and J 5 bases; nucleotides not matched to a gene: 8. The CDR3 runs 14 residues. Per the germline V gene, CDR1 is LNHDA and CDR2 is SQIVND (reference sequence). The CDR3: CASSPGTGRHEQYF. CDR3 nucleotide sequence: TGTGCCAGTAGTCCCGGGACAGGTCGACACGAGCAGTACTTC.

The chain combines TRBV15 with TRBJ1-4; D is perhaps TRBD1 (5 bases). This CDR3 spans 13 amino acids. V was shortened by 5 bases and J by 8 bases, with 12 bases between the two germline ends. The germline gives CDR1 LNHNV, CDR2 YYDKDF (reference sequence). CDR3 residues: CATSAGTDEKLFF. For the CDR3, the DNA is TGTGCCACCAGCGCCGGGACCGACGAAAAACTGTTTTTT. The variable domain in full, with the rest retrieved from reference TRBV15 and TRBJ1-4, is DAMVIQNPRYQVTQFGKPVTLSCSQTLNHNVMYWYQQKSSQAPKLLFHYYDKDFNNEADTPDNFQSRRPNTSFCFLDIRSPGLGDTAMYLCATSAGTDEKLFFGSGTQLSVL.

The V call is TRBV4-3, the J call TRBJ1-5; a possible D gene is TRBD1 (5 bases). The V and J ends lost 0 bases and 0 bases respectively, with 9 bases between them. This CDR3 has 16 residues. CDR1 LGHNA and CDR2 YSLEER come from the germline V gene. CDR3 DNA: TGCGCCAGCAGCCAAGATTCAGGGTTTAGCAATCAGCCCCAGCATTTT. This sequence encodes CASSQDSGFSNQPQHF.

The chain uses TRBV6-2 or TRBV6-3 and TRBJ1-5; weak D call: TRBD1 (5 bases). This CDR3 is 12 amino acids long. CDR1 is MNHEY, CDR2 SVGEGT, per germline. V was shortened by 2 bases and J by 11 bases, with 10 bases between the two germline ends. CDR3 loop: CASSYGGGAQHF. The CDR3, as DNA: TGTGCCAGCAGTTACGGGGGAGGGGCCCAGCATTTT.

The chain links TRBV6-6 to TRBJ1-5; 8 bases are shared with TRBD1. Unmatched junction bases numbered 9, after V lost 5 bases and J lost 0 bases. CDR3 size: 17 residues. Per the germline V gene, CDR1 is MNHNY and CDR2 is SVGAGI (reference sequence). In nucleotides, the CDR3 is TGTGCCAGCAGTCCCGGGACAGGAATTTATAGCAATCAGCCCCAGCATTTT. Protein: CASSPGTGIYSNQPQHF.

The V and J genes are TRBV4-1 and TRBJ2-3; D ambiguous. The CDR3 consists of 16 residues. Trimming shortened V by 1 base and J by 2 bases, and 13 bases separated the two germline ends. Germline V CDR1 and CDR2: MGHRA, YSYEKL. The CDR3 DNA follows: TGCGCCAGCAGCCAAGCCCCATCCCCGCTCACAGATACGCAGTATTTT. Protein product: CASSQAPSPLTDTQYF.

The J gene is TRBJ1-2, the V gene TRBV5-6; D is uncertain. The germline gives CDR1 SGHDT, CDR2 YYEEEE. This CDR3 has 12 amino acids. V shed 0 bases and J shed 7 bases, with 7 bases lying between them. The CDR3: CASSLVGAGYTF. Written as DNA, the CDR3 is TGTGCCAGCAGCTTGGTGGGCGCTGGCTACACCTTC. The variable domain in full, completed from reference TRBV5-6 and TRBJ1-2, reads DAGVTQSPTHLIKTRGQQVTLRCSPKSGHDTVSWYQQALGQGPQFIFQYYEEEERQRGNFPDRFSGHQFPNYSSELNVNALLLGDSALYLCASSLVGAGYTFGSGTRLTVV.

Comments on this clone: At one end, the junction sequence differs from germline, possibly due to a read error. This rearrangement joins TRBV7-7 to TRBJ2-5; D unresolved. This CDR3 spans 13 amino acids. The germline gives CDR1 SSHAT, CDR2 FNYEAQ (reference sequence). CDR3 in amino acids: CASSLSDGETQYF. CDR3 in DNA: TGTGCTAGCAGCCTATCTGATGGGGAGACCCAGTACTTC.

The table lists this clone with a count of one. The chain is built from TRBV5-6 and TRBJ2-3; 9 bases match TRBD2. Germline loops: CDR1 SGHDT, CDR2 YYEEEE. V shed 1 base, J shed 0 bases, and the junction held 6 bases outside the gene matches. This CDR3 comprises 17 residues. The CDR3 region is CASSLPSGALSTDTQYF. CDR3 DNA sequence: TGTGCCAGCAGCTTGCCTAGCGGGGCCCTTAGCACAGATACGCAGTATTTT.

This chain links TRBV15 with TRBJ1-5; D may be TRBD1 (5 bases). This CDR3 is built from 15 residues. The germline CDR1 and CDR2 sequences are LNHNV and YYDKDF (reference sequence). Trimming left V 0 bases short and J 6 bases short, with 12 bases between. The CDR3 region has the DNA TGTGCCACCAGCAGAGATCCAGGGATTGGTCAGCCCCAGCATTTT. Translation: CATSRDPGIGQPQHF.

This clone was recorded a few times. The rearrangement joins TRBV10-3 to TRBJ2-7, with 10 bases aligning to TRBD2. Per germline, CDR1 ENHRY and CDR2 SYGVKD. The CDR3 runs 15 residues. The junction had 15 bases not matched to a gene; V was cut back by 10 bases and J by 6 bases. The CDR3 loop is CASRASGSSFREQYF. CDR3 coding DNA: TGTGCCAGCAGGGCTAGCGGGAGCAGTTTTCGCGAGCAGTACTTC.